The 31 T cell receptor beta chains below all came from one sample that was sequenced in a study of identifying expanded T cells in peripheral blood. TCRdb keeps only in-frame clones here, not all; method: immunoSEQ multiplex PCR. Of 51,000 or so clones listed, roughly 82% are singletons. The source material was blood. These TCRs come from a person aged 18 to 75 in good health.

The sample holds one count of this clone. In DNA, the CDR3 is TGTGCCAGTGAACGGGACCACACAAACAATGAGCAGTTCTTC. It encodes CASERDHTNNEQFF. The V gene is TRBV2, the J gene TRBJ2-1, with D possibly being TRBD1 or TRBD2 (5 bases each). V was clipped by 9 bases and J by 5 bases, with 17 bases between them. The CDR3 sequence is 14 residues long. Germline CDR1 reads SNHLY; CDR2 reads FYNNEI.

The chain is built from TRBV7-9 and TRBJ2-5; 7 bases are a match to TRBD2. The germline V gene has CDR1 SEHNR and CDR2 FQNEAQ (reference sequence). The CDR3 spans 15 residues. The J segment lost 4 bases and the V segment lost 1 base, leaving 6 bases of the junction unmatched. The CDR3 loop is CASSLGDSGGETQYF. In nucleotides, the CDR3 is TGTGCCAGCAGCTTAGGGGACTCGGGGGGAGAGACCCAGTACTTC.

The DNA of the CDR3 is TGCGCCAGCAGCTTTAGGGGGGACAGGGATGGTGGCTACACCTTC. Translation gives CASSFRGDRDGGYTF. V is TRBV5-1 and J is TRBJ1-2, with 9 bases matching TRBD1. CDR3 size: 15 residues. With 2 bases clipped from V and 7 bases from J, the junction kept 9 bases outside the gene matches. Germline V gives CDR1 SGHRS, CDR2 YFSETQ.

The genes are TRBV19 and TRBJ2-2, with D tentatively TRBD1 or TRBD2 (5 bases each). Trimming left V 3 bases short and J 2 bases short, with 13 bases between. CDR1 and CDR2 from the germline V gene are LNHDA and SQIVND (reference sequence). This CDR3 comprises 16 residues. CDR3 in amino acids: CASSMGVGVNTGELFF. The CDR3, as DNA: TGTGCCAGTAGTATGGGGGTCGGAGTTAACACCGGGGAGCTGTTTTTT.

The genes are TRBV18 and TRBJ2-1; TRBD2 matches 9 bases. Germline-derived CDR1 and CDR2 are KGHSH and LQKENI. The ends lost 6 bases at V and 7 bases at J; junction bases unmatched: 13. The CDR3 runs to 16 residues. The CDR3 coding sequence is TGTGCCAGCTCGCCCGGGGCTAGCGGGGTGATAAATGAGCAGTTCTTC. Its translation: CASSPGASGVINEQFF.

The V gene is TRBV29-1, the J gene TRBJ2-2, with D perhaps TRBD2 (6 bases). This CDR3 is 12 amino acids long. Trimming shortened V by 6 bases and J by 5 bases, and 10 bases separated the two germline ends. Germline lookup yields CDR1 SQVTM and CDR2 ANQGSEA. CDR3 in amino acids: CSVGTGTGELFF. As DNA, the CDR3 is TGCAGCGTGGGGACTGGGACCGGGGAGCTGTTTTTT.

This chain connects TRBV5-1 to TRBJ2-3; TRBD2 might be the D (7 bases). V was trimmed by 0 bases and J by 3 bases, leaving 14 bases between them. The CDR3 loop spans 16 amino acids. CDR1 SGHRS and CDR2 YFSETQ come from the germline V gene. CDR3 nucleotides: TGCGCCAGCAGCTTGGAGGGGGGAGGGCCGACAGATACGCAGTATTTT. Its protein product is CASSLEGGGPTDTQYF.

This clone was detected a few times. This chain uses TRBV5-1 with TRBJ2-3, with no clear D. Trimming removed 0 bases at V and 3 bases at J, with 5 bases between. This CDR3 region has 13 residues. Germline V gene data show CDR1 as SGHRS and CDR2 as YFSETQ. The CDR3: CASSLGRTDTQYF. Written as DNA, the CDR3 is TGCGCCAGCAGCTTGGGACGGACAGATACGCAGTATTTT.

The chain carries TRBV9 and TRBJ1-4; 8 bases fit TRBD1. Trimming took 2 bases from V and 3 from J; bases not matched to a gene: 3. Per the germline V gene, CDR1 is SGDLS and CDR2 is YYNGEE. The CDR3 runs to 15 residues. CDR3 nucleotide sequence: TGTGCCAGCAGCGTCAGGACAGGGCCTAATGAAAAACTGTTTTTT. It yields the protein CASSVRTGPNEKLFF.

This clone was seen only a few times. V gene TRBV4-1 combines with J gene TRBJ2-1, with 10 bases fitting TRBD2. Germline CDR1 reads MGHRA; CDR2 reads YSYEKL. This CDR3 is 17 amino acids long. The V and J ends lost 0 bases and 10 bases, in that order; junction bases with no gene match: 12. This chain's CDR3 is CASSQEVSSGRRGEQFF. The CDR3 DNA follows: TGCGCCAGCAGCCAAGAGGTGTCTAGCGGGAGACGGGGAGAGCAGTTCTTC.

V is TRBV6-1 and J is TRBJ1-1; D unresolved. The germline V gene has CDR1 MNHNS and CDR2 SASEGT. Trimming took 2 bases from V and 0 from J, leaving 7 bases between them. The CDR3 runs 14 residues. The CDR3, as DNA: TGTGCCAGCAGTGAAACGATCATGAACACTGAAGCTTTCTTT. Amino acid sequence: CASSETIMNTEAFF.

This chain connects TRBV2 to TRBJ1-2; D might be TRBD1 (6 bases). CDR1 and CDR2 from the germline V gene are SNHLY and FYNNEI. The V end was cut by 0 bases, the J end by 11 bases, with 16 bases between. The CDR3 covers 14 residues. The CDR3: CASSEARGAGRYTF. CDR3 nucleotides: TGTGCCAGCAGTGAAGCTAGGGGGGCTGGGAGATACACCTTC.

The chain joins TRBV15 to TRBJ2-3; 8 bases fit TRBD1. CDR1 and CDR2 from the germline V gene are LNHNV and YYDKDF (reference sequence). The CDR3 covers 17 residues. The junction had 10 bases not matched to a gene; V was cut back by 0 bases and J by 5 bases. This CDR3 reads CATSREAGGDGRDTQYF. The CDR3 DNA reads as TGTGCCACCAGCAGAGAAGCAGGGGGCGATGGTCGAGATACGCAGTATTTT.

The chain recombines TRBV7-9 with TRBJ2-3, with 9 bases fitting TRBD2. CDR1 is SEHNR and CDR2 is FQNEAQ in the germline V gene (reference sequence). V shed 3 bases, J shed 6 bases, and the junction held 1 base outside the gene matches. The CDR3 has 13 amino acids. The CDR3 reads CASSFSGSDTQYF. The CDR3 coding sequence is TGTGCCAGCAGCTTTAGCGGGAGTGATACGCAGTATTTT.

This clone was picked up one time. The V call is TRBV19, the J call TRBJ2-1, with 8 bases matching TRBD2. Losses at the gene ends were 4 bases for V and 6 bases for J; bases not matched to a gene: 8. The germline gives CDR1 LNHDA, CDR2 SQIVND (reference sequence). There are 15 residues in the CDR3. The DNA for the CDR3 is TGTGCCAGTAGTACAGCGGGAGTAATCTTCAATGAGCAGTTCTTC. Amino acid sequence: CASSTAGVIFNEQFF.

The chain has TRBV19 and TRBJ1-1, with 7 bases identical to TRBD1. Germline CDR1 reads LNHDA; CDR2 reads SQIVND (reference sequence). J lost 4 bases, V lost 3 bases, and 11 bases had no gene match. This CDR3 has 16 amino acids. DNA of the CDR3: TGTGCCAGTAGTATCCGAACAGGGGCTTTGGGCACTGAAGCTTTCTTT. Residues: CASSIRTGALGTEAFF.

The rearrangement links TRBV9 to TRBJ2-4; TRBD1 matches at 7 bases. V was clipped by 5 bases and J by 2 bases; unmatched bases: 10. There are 16 residues in the CDR3. In germline, CDR1 is SGDLS, CDR2 YYNGEE. The CDR3 loop reads CASSHPQGISKNIQYF. CDR3 coding DNA: TGTGCCAGCAGTCACCCACAGGGGATTTCCAAAAACATTCAGTACTTC.

The J gene is TRBJ2-3, the V gene TRBV18, with D maybe TRBD1 (6 bases). V lost 1 base to trimming and J lost 0 bases, with 8 bases between them. This CDR3 spans 15 amino acids. Germline CDR1 reads KGHSH; CDR2 reads LQKENI. CDR3 amino acids: CASSPLGQSTDTQYF. The CDR3 DNA follows: TGTGCCAGCTCACCACTCGGACAGAGCACAGATACGCAGTATTTT.

This clone occurred once. This chain links TRBV7-9 with TRBJ2-5, with TRBD2 matching over 9 bases. The ends lost 5 bases at V and 0 bases at J; junction bases unmatched: 7. Germline V lookup: CDR1 SEHNR, CDR2 FQNEAQ (reference sequence). The CDR3 totals 16 residues. CDR3 protein: CASSTRTSAYQETQYF. The DNA of the CDR3 is TGTGCCAGCAGCACAAGGACTAGCGCGTACCAAGAGACCCAGTACTTC.

This clone was detected only a few times. The chain uses TRBV4-1 and TRBJ1-2, with D uncertain. This CDR3 spans 16 amino acids. Germline CDR1 is MGHRA and CDR2 is YSYEKL. The germline V and J ends were trimmed by 0 bases and 4 bases, with 15 bases remaining between them. The CDR3: CASSQEPTARTYGYTF. Here the CDR3 DNA reads TGCGCCAGCAGCCAAGAACCCACAGCCCGGACCTATGGCTACACCTTC.

This clone was seen repeatedly, ten times or more. The J gene is TRBJ2-7, the V gene TRBV10-2; D possibly corresponds to TRBD1 (5 bases). CDR1 is WSHSY, CDR2 SAAADI, per germline. Between the trimmed V and J ends, which lost 6 bases and 4 bases, there was a span of 16 bases. CDR3 length equals 14 residues. CDR3 loop: CASSEDGAYYEQYF. Here the CDR3 DNA reads TGCGCCAGCAGCGAAGATGGGGCGTATTACGAGCAGTACTTC.

V gene TRBV27 combines with J gene TRBJ2-2, with D unresolved. In germline, CDR1 is MNHEY, CDR2 SMNVEV (reference sequence). The germline V and J ends were trimmed by 3 bases and 2 bases, with 7 bases remaining between them. This CDR3 has 14 residues. The CDR3 region is CASSFTVNTGELFF. CDR3 nucleotides: TGTGCCAGCAGTTTCACCGTTAACACCGGGGAGCTGTTTTTT.

The chain combines TRBV10-3 with TRBJ2-5; the match to TRBD1 covers 9 bases. TRBJ2-7 explains the end of the DNA better; the J call may be wrong. The CDR3 runs 13 residues. Germline CDR1 reads ENHRY; CDR2 reads SYGVKD. CDR3: CAIRAGTGYEQYF. The CDR3 DNA follows: TGTGCCATCAGGGCGGGGACAGGGTACGAGCAGTACTTC.

The V call is TRBV5-4, the J call TRBJ2-3; a weak D match, TRBD2 (6 bases). The CDR3 extends over 14 amino acids. V shed 1 base and J shed 3 bases, with 9 bases lying between them. The V gene's germline CDR1 is SGHNT and CDR2 YYREEE (reference sequence). CDR3 bases: TGTGCCAGCAGCTTGATGCGGGATACAGATACGCAGTATTTT. Translated: CASSLMRDTDTQYF. Complete variable domain (other parts from reference TRBV5-4 and TRBJ2-3): ETGVTQSPTHLIKTRGQQVTLRCSSQSGHNTVSWYQQALGQGPQFIFQYYREEENGRGNFPPRFSGLQFPNYSSELNVNALELDDSALYLCASSLMRDTDTQYFGPGTRLTVL.

Turning to this clone: The junction departs from germline at one end; a sequencing error may be responsible. V and J are TRBV10-1 and TRBJ2-2; the match to TRBD2 covers 10 bases. Germline V gene data show CDR1 as WNHNN and CDR2 as SYGVQD (reference sequence). This CDR3 is built from 16 residues. CDR3 nucleotide sequence: TGCGCCAGCAGTGAGGGCAGCGGGGGGGCCACCGGGGAGCTGGTTTTT. This translates into CASSEGSGGATGELVF.

The J gene is TRBJ1-6, the V gene TRBV5-6; 7 bases align to TRBD1. This CDR3 has 18 residues. V was clipped by 3 bases and J by 9 bases; unmatched bases: 18. CDR1 is SGHDT and CDR2 is YYEEEE in the germline V gene. CDR3 nucleotide sequence: TGTGCCAGCAGCTCCCACCTGGACAGGTTCGAAGGCGGTTCACCCCTCCACTTT. Translation gives CASSSHLDRFEGGSPLHF.

The V call is TRBV18, the J call TRBJ2-2; no firm D call. The CDR3 runs to 15 residues. With 1 base removed from V and 2 bases from J, the gap between germline ends came to 8 bases. CDR1 KGHSH and CDR2 LQKENI come from the germline V gene. The CDR3 nucleotides are TGTGCCAGCTCACCACGAAGACATAACACCGGGGAGCTGTTTTTT. This sequence encodes CASSPRRHNTGELFF.

The chain couples TRBV10-3 to TRBJ2-7; tentatively, D is TRBD2 (5 bases). CDR1 is ENHRY, CDR2 SYGVKD, per germline. CDR3 length equals 17 residues. V lost 0 bases and J lost 2, with 17 bases in between. The CDR3 sequence is CAISESGDDGAAYEQYF. CDR3 nucleotide sequence: TGTGCCATCAGTGAGTCTGGCGACGACGGAGCGGCCTACGAGCAGTACTTC.

The chain carries TRBV5-6 and TRBJ2-7; 8 nucleotides agree with TRBD1. CDR3 length: 13 amino acids. J lost 6 bases, V lost 4 bases, and 6 bases had no gene match. Germline V gene data show CDR1 as SGHDT and CDR2 as YYEEEE. CDR3 nucleotide sequence: TGTGCCAGCAGCCGTAAGGACAGGGTCGAGCAGTACTTC. Translation: CASSRKDRVEQYF.

V usage is TRBV7-2 and J usage is TRBJ2-7; D remains ambiguous. Germline V CDR1 and CDR2: SGHTA, FQGNSA. The V end lost 5 bases, the J end lost 3 bases, and 5 bases lay between the germline ends. This CDR3 has 11 amino acids. The CDR3 sequence is CASSTLYEQYF. The CDR3 DNA reads as TGTGCCAGCAGCACCCTCTACGAGCAGTACTTC.

This chain connects TRBV5-5 to TRBJ1-2; D gene uncertain. V was clipped by 0 bases and J by 5 bases, with 14 bases between them. Germline values: CDR1 SGHKS, CDR2 YYEKEE (reference sequence). The CDR3 has 15 amino acids. The CDR3 DNA follows: TGTGCCAGCAGCTTGGGAGCCGGCAGCTTGTATGGCTACACCTTC. Its translation: CASSLGAGSLYGYTF.